The 4 T cell receptor beta chains below were found in one sample sequenced in a study of T cells in Graves' hyperthyroidism and ophthalmopathy. RNA transcripts provided the source from which TCR beta CDR3 regions were amplified. TCR CDR3 regions were first amplified by RT-PCR with HTBI primers. TCRdb independently ran MiXCR on the multiplex PCR reads; one entry per CDR3 protein. The sample yields more than 500,000 distinct CDR3 sequences, 15% to 20% seen once. The specimen was blood. These receptors were obtained from a woman younger than 45 with Graves' ophthalmopathy.

This clonotype has at least ten counts. This CDR3 reads CSARGDSYNEQFF. In DNA, the CDR3 is TGCAGTGCTAGAGGAGACTCCTACAATGAGCAGTTCTTC. The chain recombines TRBV20-1 with TRBJ2-1; D gene ambiguous. Germline lookup yields CDR1 DFQATT and CDR2 SNEGSKA (reference sequence). V lost 1 base, J lost 0 bases, and 4 bases lay in between. The CDR3 covers 13 residues.

This clonotype has a handful of counts. The rearrangement uses TRBV7-9 and TRBJ2-5; 7 positions match TRBD1. The V gene end was trimmed by 3 bases and the J gene end by 13 bases; junction bases not matched to a gene: 5. The germline CDR1 and CDR2 sequences are SEHNR and FQNEAQ (reference sequence). The CDR3 sequence is 11 residues long. Written as DNA, the CDR3 is TGTGCCAGCAGCTTCCGGGACAGATCGTACTTC. Its translation is CASSFRDRSYF.

This clonotype was seen ten or more times. The V gene is TRBV20-1, the J gene TRBJ2-2; D perhaps matches TRBD2 (6 bases). The germline gives CDR1 DFQATT, CDR2 SNEGSKA (reference sequence). The CDR3 contains 16 residues. The V end lost 6 bases, the J end lost 0 bases, and 17 bases lay between the germline ends. The CDR3 is CSARQSGTSNTGELFF. CDR3 DNA sequence: TGCAGTGCCCGACAGTCGGGGACTTCGAACACCGGGGAGCTGTTTTTT.

This clonotype has ten or more counts. The chain couples TRBV7-8 to TRBJ2-1, with 7 nucleotides matching TRBD2. The CDR3 consists of 15 residues. With V trimmed by 5 bases and J by 4 bases, 8 bases remained unmatched. Germline-derived CDR1 and CDR2 are SGHVS and FQNEAQ. The DNA of the CDR3 is TGTGCCAGCAGCCCCCCCGGGGGGAGGTACAATGAGCAGTTCTTC. Amino acid sequence: CASSPPGGRYNEQFF.